These 18 T cell receptor beta chains originate from one sample sequenced in a study of T cells in Graves' hyperthyroidism and ophthalmopathy. Template material for amplifying TCR beta CDR3 regions consisted of RNA transcripts. The HTBI set primed first-round TCR CDR3 RT-PCR. TCRdb re-derived calls from the multiplex PCR reads in MiXCR, one entry per CDR3 protein. Of approximately 370,000 distinct CDR3 sequences in the sample, 17% were seen once. The source material was blood. The receptors come from a woman younger than 45 with Graves' hyperthyroidism that later progressed to Graves' ophthalmopathy.

J is TRBJ2-7 and V is TRBV7-9; D unclear. The V and J ends lost 8 bases and 5 bases respectively, with 13 bases between them. The V gene's germline CDR1 is SEHNR and CDR2 FQNEAQ (reference sequence). The CDR3 is 12 residues long. The DNA for the CDR3 is TGTGCCAGCCGCGAATTGGGGAACGAGCAGTACTTC. Translation: CASRELGNEQYF.

This clonotype was seen ten or more times. The chain employs TRBV12-3 or TRBV12-4 and TRBJ2-1; D not resolved. The CDR3 is made up of 12 amino acids. The ends were cut back, 2 bases at V and 6 bases at J, with 5 bases in the middle. The CDR3 protein is CASSLILNEQFF. CDR3 DNA: TGTGCCAGCAGTTTAATTCTCAATGAGCAGTTCTTC.

Only a few counts were recorded for this clonotype. The chain employs TRBV3-1 and TRBJ1-2, with no clear D. With 5 bases removed from V and 4 bases from J, the gap between germline ends came to 17 bases. Germline V lookup: CDR1 LGHDT, CDR2 YNNKEL (reference sequence). CDR3 length: 15 residues. CDR3 residues: CASSTRKGVGYGYTF. CDR3 nucleotides: TGTGCCAGCAGCACCCGGAAGGGAGTTGGCTATGGCTACACCTTC.

Many counts were recorded for this clonotype. The chain has TRBV10-3 and TRBJ2-3; 11 bases are shared with TRBD2. The CDR3 loop spans 15 amino acids. Per the germline V gene, CDR1 is ENHRY and CDR2 is SYGVKD. The J segment lost 2 bases and the V segment lost 10 bases, leaving 8 bases of the junction unmatched. Here the CDR3 DNA reads TGTGCCACCCTAGCGGGGGGACCAAACACAGATACGCAGTATTTT. This translates into CATLAGGPNTDTQYF.

In its sample, this clonotype was seen a few times. The chain links TRBV20-1 to TRBJ2-2, with 12 bases aligning to TRBD2. CDR1 DFQATT and CDR2 SNEGSKA come from the germline V gene (reference sequence). J lost 3 bases, V lost 5 bases, and 4 bases had no gene match. The CDR3 loop spans 15 amino acids. CDR3 loop: CSAQRLAGDTGELFF. The CDR3 bases are TGCAGTGCTCAGCGACTAGCGGGAGACACCGGGGAGCTGTTTTTT.

There are many counts of this clonotype. The chain links TRBV2 to TRBJ2-7; TRBD1 might be the D (6 bases). V was cut by 6 bases and J by 3 bases, with 9 bases left in between. The CDR3 runs 12 residues. Germline CDR1 reads SNHLY; CDR2 reads FYNNEI. The CDR3 region is CASSYRDYEQYF. The CDR3 region has the DNA TGTGCCAGCAGCTACAGGGACTACGAGCAGTACTTC. The variable domain in full, completed from reference TRBV2 and TRBJ2-7, reads EPEVTQTPSHQVTQMGQEVILRCVPISNHLYFYWYRQILGQKVEFLVSFYNNEISEKSEIFDDQFSVERPDGSNFTLKIRSTKLEDSAMYFCASSYRDYEQYFGPGTRLTVT.

This clonotype was detected many times. The chain uses TRBV10-3 and TRBJ1-2; possibly TRBD1 for D (5 bases). Trimming cost V 2 bases and J 1 base, with 20 bases left between them. Germline V gene sequence: CDR1 ENHRY, CDR2 SYGVKD. There are 18 residues in the CDR3. The CDR3 sequence is CAISEGFPPEGINYGYTF. CDR3 nucleotide sequence: TGTGCCATCAGTGAGGGATTCCCTCCTGAGGGGATTAACTATGGCTACACCTTC.

This clonotype came up many times. The rearrangement links TRBV28 to TRBJ2-3, with 10 bases aligning to TRBD2. V trimming: 6 bases; J trimming: 5 bases; junction bases outside the gene matches: 11. Germline loops: CDR1 MDHEN, CDR2 SYDVKM. This CDR3 region has 16 residues. CDR3 in DNA: TGTGCCAGCAGCTCGGGACTAGCGTACCGGGGAGATACGCAGTATTTT. This translates into CASSSGLAYRGDTQYF. The full variable domain, completed using reference TRBV28 and TRBJ2-3, is DVKVTQSSRYLVKRTGEKVFLECVQDMDHENMFWYRQDPGLGLRLIYFSYDVKMKEKGDIPEGYSVSREKKERFSLILESASTNQTSMYLCASSSGLAYRGDTQYFGPGTRLTVL.

This clonotype was recorded at least ten times. This chain links TRBV28 with TRBJ2-4; 9 bases map to TRBD1. CDR1 MDHEN and CDR2 SYDVKM come from the germline V gene. The CDR3 is made up of 20 amino acids. The J segment lost 1 base and the V segment lost 5 bases, leaving 18 bases of the junction unmatched. CDR3 protein: CASSRPGTGKTSVAKNIQYF. The CDR3 coding sequence is TGTGCCAGCAGTCGACCCGGGACAGGGAAAACTTCGGTGGCCAAAAACATTCAGTACTTC.

This clonotype came up many times. V is TRBV28 and J is TRBJ1-2, with D perhaps TRBD1 (5 bases). This CDR3 comprises 14 residues. V shed 5 bases and J shed 8 bases, with 18 bases lying between them. The V gene's germline CDR1 is MDHEN and CDR2 SYDVKM. CDR3 protein: CASSPPGGSRGYTF. The CDR3 DNA reads TGTGCCAGCAGTCCCCCCGGGGGGTCGAGGGGCTACACCTTC.

This clonotype was counted ten times or more. V and J are TRBV7-9 and TRBJ2-7; TRBD2 aligns across 7 bases. This CDR3 is built from 16 residues. Germline assignment: CDR1 SEHNR and CDR2 FQNEAQ (reference sequence). The V segment lost 5 bases and the J segment 4 bases; nucleotides outside the gene matches: 14. The CDR3 DNA reads TGTGCCAGCAGCCCTCGAGGGAGGGGCGTAGAGTACGAGCAGTACTTC. Its protein is CASSPRGRGVEYEQYF.

This clonotype came up many times. This chain links TRBV19 with TRBJ1-2, with a tentative D call TRBD1 (5 bases). Germline V gene lookup returns CDR1 LNHDA and CDR2 SQIVND (reference sequence). The germline V and J ends were trimmed by 6 bases and 4 bases, with 21 bases remaining between them. The CDR3 covers 16 residues. CDR3 in amino acids: CASRGTGAPETYGYTF. The CDR3 bases are TGTGCCAGTAGGGGGACCGGAGCCCCTGAAACCTATGGCTACACCTTC.

The rearrangement links TRBV7-2 to TRBJ2-1; D perhaps matches TRBD2 (6 bases). CDR1 SGHTA and CDR2 FQGNSA come from the germline V gene. The V gene lost 5 bases and the J gene lost 5 bases, with 16 bases spanning the gap. This CDR3 comprises 15 residues. DNA for the CDR3: TGTGCCAGCAGCGCTGATAGCGGAACGGACAATGAGCAGTTCTTC. Its translation is CASSADSGTDNEQFF.

There are many counts of this clonotype. The V gene is TRBV15, the J gene TRBJ2-5; 10 bases fit TRBD2. Germline V gene lookup returns CDR1 LNHNV and CDR2 YYDKDF (reference sequence). V shed 1 base, J shed 2 bases, and the junction held 4 bases outside the gene matches. The length of the CDR3 is 16 residues. The CDR3 DNA is TGTGCCACCAGCAGAGGAGAACTAGCGGGACAAGAGACCCAGTACTTC. Encoded protein: CATSRGELAGQETQYF.

This clonotype was seen a few times. This chain connects TRBV19 to TRBJ2-7; D may be TRBD2 (6 bases). Germline V lookup: CDR1 LNHDA, CDR2 SQIVND (reference sequence). V lost 5 bases, J lost 2 bases, and 13 bases lay in between. This CDR3 contains 14 residues. The CDR3 protein is CASSHTGTPYEQYF. CDR3 sequence (DNA): TGTGCCAGTAGTCATACCGGGACTCCCTACGAGCAGTACTTC.

This clonotype has a count of ten or more. The chain joins TRBV10-2 to TRBJ1-2, with a possible D match to TRBD1 (6 bases). Per germline, CDR1 WSHSY and CDR2 SAAADI. The V and J ends lost 0 bases and 7 bases respectively, with 12 bases between them. The CDR3 loop spans 14 amino acids. The CDR3 DNA follows: TGCGCCAGCAGTGAGTCGTCAGGGGAGGCTGGCTACACCTTC. The encoded protein is CASSESSGEAGYTF.

V is TRBV7-9 and J is TRBJ1-2; D possibly corresponds to TRBD1 (6 bases). The CDR3 is 15 amino acids. Trimming took 4 bases from V and 4 from J, leaving 16 bases between them. Germline V lookup: CDR1 SEHNR, CDR2 FQNEAQ (reference sequence). The CDR3 spells CASSSTLRGAYGYTF. Written as DNA, the CDR3 is TGTGCCAGCAGCTCCACCCTAAGGGGGGCCTATGGCTACACCTTC.

This chain uses TRBV11-2 with TRBJ2-3, with 13 bases identical to TRBD2. The CDR3 is 17 residues long. Germline V gene sequence: CDR1 SGHAT, CDR2 FQNNGV. The V gene end was trimmed by 5 bases and the J gene end by 1 base; junction bases not matched to a gene: 6. The CDR3 loop reads CASSPTGTSGGTDTQYF. The CDR3 DNA follows: TGTGCCAGCAGCCCCACCGGGACTAGCGGGGGCACAGATACGCAGTATTTT.